The 26 T cell receptor beta chains reported below all come from one sample, sequenced in a study of blood T cell repertoires in COVID-19. Measured with immunoSEQ multiplex PCR; TCRdb has only the in-frame clones, and not every one. The data contain some 56,000 clones, less than 90% of them seen just once; the ten biggest clones take up approximately 12%. The source material was peripheral blood. These TCRs come from an elderly woman with acute or convalescent COVID-19.

V gene TRBV11-2 combines with J gene TRBJ1-6; D gene unclear. CDR1 SGHAT and CDR2 FQNNGV come from the germline V gene. The V gene lost 1 base and the J gene lost 10 bases, with 11 bases spanning the gap. The CDR3 sequence is 14 residues long. DNA of the CDR3: TGTGCCAGCAGCTTAGTCGGAGGCCAATCACCCCTCCACTTT. It is translated as CASSLVGGQSPLHF. Full variable domain (outside the CDR3, taken from reference TRBV11-2 and TRBJ1-6): EAGVAQSPRYKIIEKRQSVAFWCNPISGHATLYWYQQILGQGPKLLIQFQNNGVVDDSQLPKDRFSAERLKGVDSTLKIQPAKLEDSAVYLCASSLVGGQSPLHFGNGTRLTVT.

This clone was seen a few times. This chain links TRBV5-1 with TRBJ2-1; possible D gene TRBD2, 5 bases. This CDR3 has 12 amino acids. V was trimmed by 0 bases and J by 13 bases, leaving 11 bases between them. From germline, CDR1 is SGHRS and CDR2 YFSETQ. The CDR3 sequence: CASSLGSGSQFF. The CDR3 nucleotides are TGCGCCAGCAGCTTGGGAAGCGGTTCCCAGTTCTTC.

The chain joins TRBV24-1 to TRBJ2-2; TRBD2 matches 7 bases. The CDR3 length is 18 residues. Germline-derived CDR1 and CDR2 are KGHDR and SFDVKD. Trimming at V came to 4 bases and at J to 1 base, leaving 11 bases not matched to a gene. Here the CDR3 reads CATSDPRWERENTGELFF. The CDR3 region has the DNA TGTGCCACCAGTGACCCCCGGTGGGAGCGGGAGAACACCGGGGAGCTGTTTTTT.

The chain combines TRBV6-5 with TRBJ1-6; 7 nucleotides agree with TRBD1. The germline CDR1 and CDR2 sequences are MNHEY and SVGAGI. This CDR3 comprises 16 residues. Losses at the gene ends were 0 bases for V and 6 bases for J; bases not matched to a gene: 5. Here the CDR3 DNA reads TGTGCCAGCAGTTACTCGCTCAGGGGGTCTAATTCACCCCTCCACTTT. It encodes CASSYSLRGSNSPLHF.

The gene calls are TRBV11-2 and TRBJ1-3, with D perhaps matching TRBD1 (6 bases). CDR1 SGHAT and CDR2 FQNNGV come from the germline V gene. Trimming stripped 4 bases from V and 10 bases from J, with 17 bases between. The length of the CDR3 is 14 residues. DNA of the CDR3: TGTGCCAGCAGCTCCCTCGTGGCCACAGGGACCATATATTTT. It codes for CASSSLVATGTIYF.

The chain uses TRBV19 and TRBJ1-6; the match to TRBD1 covers 7 bases. The germline gives CDR1 LNHDA, CDR2 SQIVND (reference sequence). The V and J ends lost 6 bases and 5 bases, in that order; junction bases with no gene match: 4. The length of the CDR3 is 14 residues. The CDR3 DNA reads TGTGCCAGTAGGACCAGGGGGGATAATTCACCCCTCCACTTT. It encodes CASRTRGDNSPLHF.

This clone was counted a single time. This chain links TRBV5-4 with TRBJ1-3; no reliable D call. V shed 4 bases and J shed 4 bases, with 21 bases lying between them. The length of the CDR3 is 17 residues. Germline V gene data show CDR1 as SGHNT and CDR2 as YYREEE (reference sequence). The CDR3 coding sequence is TGTGCCAGCAGCCCGGGTGGGTCCGCCCTTCCGGGAAACACCATATATTTT. It translates to CASSPGGSALPGNTIYF. Full variable domain (outside the CDR3, taken from reference TRBV5-4 and TRBJ1-3): ETGVTQSPTHLIKTRGQQVTLRCSSQSGHNTVSWYQQALGQGPQFIFQYYREEENGRGNFPPRFSGLQFPNYSSELNVNALELDDSALYLCASSPGGSALPGNTIYFGEGSWLTVV.

The chain has TRBV5-1 and TRBJ1-1, with D possibly being TRBD1 (5 bases). Germline loops: CDR1 SGHRS, CDR2 YFSETQ. Trimming stripped 4 bases from V and 5 bases from J, with 18 bases between. This CDR3 has 15 amino acids. CDR3 nucleotides: TGCGCCAGCAGCCTAGAGCCTGGGGCTGGTACTGAAGCTTTCTTT. It yields the protein CASSLEPGAGTEAFF.

There are a few counts of this clone. The J gene is TRBJ2-5, the V gene TRBV18; D may be TRBD2 (6 bases). The germline V and J ends were trimmed by 3 bases and 5 bases, with 16 bases remaining between them. CDR3 size: 15 residues. Germline V gene data show CDR1 as KGHSH and CDR2 as LQKENI. The CDR3: CASSPPGRAGETQYF. The CDR3 DNA follows: TGTGCCAGCTCACCTCCGGGACGGGCGGGGGAGACCCAGTACTTC.

The gene calls are TRBV2 and TRBJ1-5; 7 bases line up with TRBD1. Per germline, CDR1 SNHLY and CDR2 FYNNEI. V shed 1 base and J 7 bases; nucleotides not matched to a gene: 4. The CDR3 spans 14 residues. CDR3 DNA: TGTGCCAGCAGTGAAGGACAGGGTAGGCAGCCCCAGCATTTT. It is translated as CASSEGQGRQPQHF.

The chain couples TRBV19 to TRBJ1-6; TRBD1 agrees at 8 bases. The J segment lost 10 bases and the V segment lost 3 bases, leaving 5 bases of the junction unmatched. The CDR3 has 14 residues. CDR1 LNHDA and CDR2 SQIVND come from the germline V gene (reference sequence). CDR3 sequence: CASSMPGGQSPLHF. DNA of the CDR3: TGTGCCAGTAGTATGCCAGGGGGCCAGTCACCCCTCCACTTT. The whole variable domain, filled in from reference TRBV19 and TRBJ1-6, reads DGGITQSPKYLFRKEGQNVTLSCEQNLNHDAMYWYRQDPGQGLRLIYYSQIVNDFQKGDIAEGYSVSREKKESFPLTVTSAQKNPTAFYLCASSMPGGQSPLHFGNGTRLTVT.

This clone was detected only once. This chain links TRBV5-1 with TRBJ2-5; no firm D call. The CDR3 loop spans 15 amino acids. V lost 2 bases and J 4 bases, leaving 15 bases between the germline ends. Germline-derived CDR1 and CDR2 are SGHRS and YFSETQ. The CDR3 is CASSFSGSTGETQYF. The CDR3 coding sequence is TGCGCCAGCAGCTTTAGTGGCAGTACGGGAGAGACCCAGTACTTC.

The V call is TRBV19, the J call TRBJ1-5; 9 nucleotides align to TRBD1. The CDR3 covers 15 residues. Germline V CDR1 and CDR2: LNHDA, SQIVND (reference sequence). With 2 bases clipped from V and 5 bases from J, the junction kept 4 bases outside the gene matches. The CDR3 reads CASSITGGAYQPQHF. CDR3 sequence (DNA): TGTGCCAGTAGTATAACAGGGGGCGCCTATCAGCCCCAGCATTTT.

This chain connects TRBV7-9 to TRBJ2-7; D might be TRBD1 (6 bases). There are 14 residues in the CDR3. CDR1 and CDR2 from the germline V gene are SEHNR and FQNEAQ (reference sequence). V was pared by 3 bases and J by 10 bases, with 19 bases between. This chain's CDR3 is CASSLDRDKLPQYF. As DNA, the CDR3 is TGTGCCAGCAGCTTGGACCGGGACAAACTTCCCCAGTACTTC.

The chain employs TRBV3-1 (or the pseudogene TRBV3-2) and TRBJ1-3, with D uncertain. From germline, CDR1 is LGHDT and CDR2 YNNKEL (reference sequence). The CDR3 consists of 15 residues. Trimming removed 0 bases from V and 3 bases from J, with 9 bases in between. Here the CDR3 reads CASSQEGHSGNTIYF. DNA of the CDR3: TGTGCCAGCAGCCAAGAAGGCCACAGTGGAAACACCATATATTTT.

This rearrangement joins TRBV5-4 to TRBJ1-1; 9 bases match TRBD1. Looked up from germline, CDR1 is SGHNT and CDR2 is YYREEE (reference sequence). J gave up 3 bases and V 4 bases, and 4 bases lay outside the gene matches. The CDR3 is 14 amino acids. The CDR3 DNA reads TGTGCCAGCAGCCAGGGACAGGGAGACACTGAAGCTTTCTTT. Translating gives CASSQGQGDTEAFF.

The genes are TRBV30 and TRBJ1-1; possibly TRBD1 for D (6 bases). V lost 4 bases, J lost 1 base, and 13 bases lay in between. CDR3 length equals 14 residues. Per the germline V gene, CDR1 is GTSNPN and CDR2 is SVGIG (reference sequence). The CDR3 loop is CAWKFGGKNTEAFF. The CDR3, as DNA: TGTGCCTGGAAATTTGGGGGCAAGAACACTGAAGCTTTCTTT.

The V call is TRBV11-2, the J call TRBJ1-4, with 9 bases aligning to TRBD1. Germline values: CDR1 SGHAT, CDR2 FQNNGV. The CDR3 totals 15 residues. Trimming took 5 bases from V and 7 from J; bases not matched to a gene: 8. CDR3 protein: CASSPGGTGFEKLFF. CDR3 coding DNA: TGTGCCAGCAGCCCAGGCGGGACAGGGTTTGAAAAACTGTTTTTT.

The genes are TRBV3-1 (or the pseudogene TRBV3-2) and TRBJ1-2; 7 bases line up with TRBD1. The V gene's germline CDR1 is LGHDT and CDR2 YNNKEL (reference sequence). CDR3 size: 15 residues. The trim removed 3 bases at V and 0 bases at J, leaving 4 bases unmatched. The CDR3 here is CASSQGQYPNYGYTF. Written as DNA, the CDR3 is TGTGCCAGCAGCCAGGGACAGTACCCTAACTATGGCTACACCTTC.

This clone was counted a few times. The CDR3 sequence is CASSLAASGFANTGELFF. The CDR3 DNA is TGTGCCAGCAGCTTGGCAGCTAGCGGGTTCGCGAACACCGGGGAGCTGTTTTTT. The chain has TRBV5-6 and TRBJ2-2; 8 bases match TRBD2. Per germline, CDR1 SGHDT and CDR2 YYEEEE. The V gene end was trimmed by 0 bases and the J gene end by 0 bases; junction bases not matched to a gene: 7. The CDR3 spans 18 residues.

This clone was seen once. The rearrangement joins TRBV7-8 to TRBJ2-7; D possibly corresponds to TRBD1 (6 bases). The V end lost 0 bases, the J end lost 6 bases, and 15 bases lay between the germline ends. This CDR3 has 15 residues. CDR1 SGHVS and CDR2 FQNEAQ come from the germline V gene. The CDR3 sequence: CASSLAVMGAGEQYF. DNA for the CDR3: TGTGCCAGCAGCTTAGCAGTAATGGGGGCGGGCGAGCAGTACTTC.

The rearrangement links TRBV6-4 to TRBJ2-1; weak D call: TRBD2 (6 bases). The ends were cut back, 3 bases at V and 4 bases at J, with 13 bases in the middle. Germline CDR1 MRHNA, CDR2 SNTAGT. The CDR3 loop spans 15 amino acids. The CDR3 region is CASSDRGLGYNEQFF. The CDR3 DNA follows: TGTGCCAGCAGTGATAGGGGACTGGGATACAATGAGCAGTTCTTC.

The chain carries TRBV2 and TRBJ1-2; 8 bases align to TRBD1. Germline V CDR1 and CDR2: SNHLY, FYNNEI. V lost 2 bases to trimming and J lost 2 bases; unmatched junction nucleotides: 13. This CDR3 is built from 18 residues. This chain's CDR3 is CASSEFLGDRGSNYGYTF. The CDR3, as DNA: TGTGCCAGCAGTGAATTTCTCGGTGACAGGGGATCGAACTATGGCTACACCTTC.

The chain carries TRBV5-1 and TRBJ2-3, with TRBD2 identical over 8 bases. Germline CDR1 is SGHRS and CDR2 is YFSETQ. J was trimmed by 3 bases and V by 3 bases; bases with no gene match: 12. CDR3 length: 17 amino acids. The CDR3 DNA reads TGCGCCAGCAGCTACGACCGACGGGGGGGCCGAACAGATACGCAGTATTTT. Its translation is CASSYDRRGGRTDTQYF.

The chain combines TRBV2 with TRBJ1-4; 10 bases are a match to TRBD1. This CDR3 has 14 amino acids. The germline V gene encodes CDR1 SNHLY and CDR2 FYNNEI. V lost 4 bases and J lost 8; bases outside the gene matches: 4. For the CDR3, the DNA is TGTGCCAGCAGTGGGGGGACAGGGGTCGAAAAACTGTTTTTT. Translating it yields CASSGGTGVEKLFF.

The chain joins TRBV16 to TRBJ1-1; no reliable D call. V dropped 0 bases and J dropped 1 base, with 6 bases sitting between them. The CDR3 runs 14 residues. Germline assignment: CDR1 KGHSY and CDR2 FQNENV. The CDR3, as DNA: TGTGCCAGCAGCCAATCAGCAGGGAACACTGAAGCTTTCTTT. Amino acid sequence: CASSQSAGNTEAFF.